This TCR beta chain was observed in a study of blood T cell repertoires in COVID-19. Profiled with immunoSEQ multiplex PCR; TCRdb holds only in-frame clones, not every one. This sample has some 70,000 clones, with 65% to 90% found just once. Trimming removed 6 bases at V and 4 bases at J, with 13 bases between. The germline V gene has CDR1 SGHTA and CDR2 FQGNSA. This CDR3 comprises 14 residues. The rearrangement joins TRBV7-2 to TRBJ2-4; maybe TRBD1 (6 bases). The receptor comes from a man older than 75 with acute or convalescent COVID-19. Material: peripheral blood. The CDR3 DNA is TGTGCCAGCAGTTCCGGACAGTTTAAAAACATTCAGTACTTC. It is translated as CASSSGQFKNIQYF.